A single sample is the source of the 5 T cell receptor beta chains below, sequenced in a study of identical twins. TCRdb recomputed calls from the 5' RACE reads with MiXCR, one row per CDR3 protein. The data contain a few hundred thousand distinct CDR3 sequences, 20% to 25% of them singletons. This sample also belongs to another study, concerning T cells expressing NK-cell markers.

Sequencing was performed on CD4+ T cells sorted from blood. These receptors all stem from a woman aged 18-30 years in good health.

CDR3 coding DNA: TGTGCCAGCAGCGGTAGGGACACCGGGGAGCTGTTTTTT. Translating it yields CASSGRDTGELFF. This sequence joins TRBV7-2 and TRBJ2-2; D unresolved. This CDR3 spans 13 amino acids. V was pared by 5 bases and J by 3 bases, with 7 bases between. Germline CDR1 SGHTA, CDR2 FQGNSA. Complete variable domain (other parts from reference TRBV7-2 and TRBJ2-2): GAGVSQSPSNKVTEKGKDVELRCDPISGHTALYWYRQSLGQGLEFLIYFQGNSAPDKSGLPSDRFSAERTGGSVSTLTIQRTQQEDSAVYLCASSGRDTGELFFGEGSRLTVL.

This clonotype was seen more than once but under ten times. The chain has TRBV15 and TRBJ2-5, with a tentative D call TRBD1 (6 bases). This CDR3 has 13 residues. Germline CDR1 LNHNV, CDR2 YYDKDF (reference sequence). The germline V and J ends were trimmed by 1 base and 4 bases, with 7 bases remaining between them. The DNA for the CDR3 is TGTGCCACCAGCAGAGCACAGGGAGAGACCCAGTACTTC. This gives the protein CATSRAQGETQYF.

V gene TRBV2 combines with J gene TRBJ1-3; D may be TRBD1 (6 bases). Trimming removed 6 bases at V and 0 bases at J, with 9 bases between. Germline values: CDR1 SNHLY, CDR2 FYNNEI. This CDR3 region has 14 residues. As DNA, the CDR3 is TGTGCCAGCAGACCGACAGGCTCTGGAAACACCATATATTTT. It codes for CASRPTGSGNTIYF. The whole variable domain, filled in from reference TRBV2 and TRBJ1-3, reads EPEVTQTPSHQVTQMGQEVILRCVPISNHLYFYWYRQILGQKVEFLVSFYNNEISEKSEIFDDQFSVERPDGSNFTLKIRSTKLEDSAMYFCASRPTGSGNTIYFGEGSWLTVV.

This sequence joins TRBV7-8 and TRBJ2-5; D might be TRBD2 (6 bases). CDR3 length: 15 residues. The ends were cut back, 5 bases at V and 3 bases at J, with 16 bases in the middle. CDR1 SGHVS and CDR2 FQNEAQ come from the germline V gene. Here the CDR3 DNA reads TGTGCCAGCAGCCCGACTAGAGACGGGGAAGAGACCCAGTACTTC. It specifies CASSPTRDGEETQYF.

The chain joins TRBV12-3 or TRBV12-4 to TRBJ1-5; D gene ambiguous. The CDR3 extends over 12 amino acids. The V end lost 6 bases, the J end lost 5 bases, and 8 bases lay between the germline ends. The CDR3 DNA is TGTGCCAGCAGCCCTAGATATCAGCCCCAGCATTTT. This encodes CASSPRYQPQHF.